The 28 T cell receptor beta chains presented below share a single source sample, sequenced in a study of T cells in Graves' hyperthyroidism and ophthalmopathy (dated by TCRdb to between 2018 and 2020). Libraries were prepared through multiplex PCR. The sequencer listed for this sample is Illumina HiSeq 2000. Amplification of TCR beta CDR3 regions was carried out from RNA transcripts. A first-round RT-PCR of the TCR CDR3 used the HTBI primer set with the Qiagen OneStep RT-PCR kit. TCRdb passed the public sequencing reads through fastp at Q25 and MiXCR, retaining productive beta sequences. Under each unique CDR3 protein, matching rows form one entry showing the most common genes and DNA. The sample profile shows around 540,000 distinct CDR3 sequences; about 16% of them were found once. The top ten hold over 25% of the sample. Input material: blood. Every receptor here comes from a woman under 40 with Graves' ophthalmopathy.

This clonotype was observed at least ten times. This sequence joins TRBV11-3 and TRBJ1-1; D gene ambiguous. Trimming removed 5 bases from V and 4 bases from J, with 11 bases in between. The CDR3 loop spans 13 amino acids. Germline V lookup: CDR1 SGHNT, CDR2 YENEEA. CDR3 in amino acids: CASSTGSGTEAFF. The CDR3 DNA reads TGTGCCAGCAGCACGGGTTCCGGCACTGAAGCTTTCTTT.

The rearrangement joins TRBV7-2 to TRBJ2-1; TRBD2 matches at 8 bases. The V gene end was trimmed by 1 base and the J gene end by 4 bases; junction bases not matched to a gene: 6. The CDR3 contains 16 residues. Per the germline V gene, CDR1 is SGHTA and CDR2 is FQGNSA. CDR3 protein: CASSLVGTSLYNEQFF. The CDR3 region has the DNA TGTGCCAGCAGCTTAGTGGGGACTAGTCTTTACAATGAGCAGTTCTTC.

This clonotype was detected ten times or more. CDR3 DNA sequence: TGTGCCAGCAGCTTTGTCGAGACCCAGTACTTC. Its translation: CASSFVETQYF. The chain uses TRBV7-8 and TRBJ2-5; D unresolved. The germline V and J ends were trimmed by 3 bases and 5 bases, with 4 bases remaining between them. This CDR3 has 11 amino acids. Germline CDR1 SGHVS, CDR2 FQNEAQ.

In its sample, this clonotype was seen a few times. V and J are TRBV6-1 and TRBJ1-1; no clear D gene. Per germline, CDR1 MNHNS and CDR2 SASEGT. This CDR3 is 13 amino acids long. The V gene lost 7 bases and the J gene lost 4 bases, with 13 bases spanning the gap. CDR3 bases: TGTGCCAGCACGCCACGAGCGGTCACTGAAGCTTTCTTT. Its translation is CASTPRAVTEAFF.

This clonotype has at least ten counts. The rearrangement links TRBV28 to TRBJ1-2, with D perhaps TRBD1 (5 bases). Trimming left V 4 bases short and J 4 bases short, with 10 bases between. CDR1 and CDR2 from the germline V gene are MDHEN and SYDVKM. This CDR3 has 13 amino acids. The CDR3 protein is CASSSGIRYGYTF. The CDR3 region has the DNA TGTGCCAGCAGTTCAGGGATCCGCTATGGCTACACCTTC.

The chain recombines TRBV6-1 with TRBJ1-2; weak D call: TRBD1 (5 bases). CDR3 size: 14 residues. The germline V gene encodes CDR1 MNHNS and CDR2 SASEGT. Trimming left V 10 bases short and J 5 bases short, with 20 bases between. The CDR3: CATQEGGTDYGYTF. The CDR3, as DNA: TGTGCCACTCAAGAGGGAGGGACTGATTATGGCTACACCTTC.

The CDR3 coding sequence is TGTGCCAGCAGTTTATCGGTGCGGGAGGGCCCCGAGCAGTACTTC. It translates to CASSLSVREGPEQYF. This chain connects TRBV27 to TRBJ2-7; 9 positions match TRBD2. After removal of 0 bases from V and 6 bases from J, the junction contained 6 bases not matched to a gene. The CDR3 covers 15 residues. Germline CDR1 is MNHEY and CDR2 is SMNVEV (reference sequence).

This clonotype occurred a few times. Here the CDR3 reads CASVGAEYGYTF. The DNA of the CDR3 is TGTGCCAGCGTGGGGGCGGAGTATGGCTACACCTTC. The chain combines TRBV25-1 with TRBJ1-2; a possible D gene is TRBD1 (6 bases). In germline, CDR1 is MGHDK, CDR2 SYGVNS. The CDR3 runs 12 residues. V lost 8 bases and J lost 5, with 12 bases in between.

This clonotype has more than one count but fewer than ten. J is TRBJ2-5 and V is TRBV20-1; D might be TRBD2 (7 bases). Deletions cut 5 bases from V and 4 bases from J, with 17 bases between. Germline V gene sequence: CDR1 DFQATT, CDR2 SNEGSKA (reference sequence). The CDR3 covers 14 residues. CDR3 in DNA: TGCAGTGCTCACTTAAAGGGAGGGGGAGAGACCCAGTACTTC. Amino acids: CSAHLKGGGETQYF.

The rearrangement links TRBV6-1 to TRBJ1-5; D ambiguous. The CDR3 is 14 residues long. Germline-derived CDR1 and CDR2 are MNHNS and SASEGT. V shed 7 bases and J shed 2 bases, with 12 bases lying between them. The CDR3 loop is CASKVSGGNQPQHF. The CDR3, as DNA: TGTGCCAGCAAGGTCAGCGGGGGCAATCAGCCCCAGCATTTT.

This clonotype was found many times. This chain's CDR3 is CASSSLEAGGNIQYF. In DNA form, the CDR3 reads TGTGCCAGCAGTTCGTTGGAGGCAGGGGGAAACATTCAGTACTTC. This chain uses TRBV28 with TRBJ2-4; 7 bases are a match to TRBD1. The V segment lost 4 bases and the J segment 6 bases; nucleotides outside the gene matches: 9. Germline loops: CDR1 MDHEN, CDR2 SYDVKM. This CDR3 spans 15 amino acids.

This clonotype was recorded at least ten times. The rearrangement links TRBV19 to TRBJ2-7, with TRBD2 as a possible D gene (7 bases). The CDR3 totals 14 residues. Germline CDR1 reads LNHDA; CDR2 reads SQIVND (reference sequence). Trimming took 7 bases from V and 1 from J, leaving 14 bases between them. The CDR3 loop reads CASKDSGMSYEQYF. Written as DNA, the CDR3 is TGTGCCAGTAAGGACAGCGGGATGTCCTACGAGCAGTACTTC.

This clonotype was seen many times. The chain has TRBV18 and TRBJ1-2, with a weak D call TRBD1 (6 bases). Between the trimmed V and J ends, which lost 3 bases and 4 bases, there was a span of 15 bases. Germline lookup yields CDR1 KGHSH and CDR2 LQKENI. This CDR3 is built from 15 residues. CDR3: CASSPGQTIGYGYTF. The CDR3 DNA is TGTGCCAGCTCACCCGGACAGACTATCGGCTATGGCTACACCTTC.

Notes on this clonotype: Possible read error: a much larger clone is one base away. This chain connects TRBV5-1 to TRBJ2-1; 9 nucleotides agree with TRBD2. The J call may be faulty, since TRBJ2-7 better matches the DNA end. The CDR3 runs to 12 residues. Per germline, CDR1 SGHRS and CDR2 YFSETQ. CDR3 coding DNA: TGCGCCAGCACTAGCGGGGCCAATGAGCAGTACTTC. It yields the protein CASTSGANEQYF.

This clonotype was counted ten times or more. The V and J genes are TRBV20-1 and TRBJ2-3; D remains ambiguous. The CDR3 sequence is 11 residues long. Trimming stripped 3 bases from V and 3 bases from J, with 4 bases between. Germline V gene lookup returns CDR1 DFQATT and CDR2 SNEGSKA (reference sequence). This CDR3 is CSARGTDTQYF. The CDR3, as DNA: TGCAGTGCTAGGGGAACAGATACGCAGTATTTT.

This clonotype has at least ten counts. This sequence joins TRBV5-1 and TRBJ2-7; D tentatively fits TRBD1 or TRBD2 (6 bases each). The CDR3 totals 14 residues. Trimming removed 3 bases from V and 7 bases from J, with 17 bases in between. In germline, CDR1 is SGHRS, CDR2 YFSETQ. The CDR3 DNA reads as TGCGCCAGCAGCTCCGGTCCGGGGGCGGAAGAGCAGTACTTC. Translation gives CASSSGPGAEEQYF.

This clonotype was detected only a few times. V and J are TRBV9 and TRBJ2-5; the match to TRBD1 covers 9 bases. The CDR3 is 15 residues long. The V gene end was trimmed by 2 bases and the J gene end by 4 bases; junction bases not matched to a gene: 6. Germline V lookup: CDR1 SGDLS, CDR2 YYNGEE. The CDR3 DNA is TGTGCCAGCAGCGTCCTCGGGACAGGGATAGAGACCCAGTACTTC. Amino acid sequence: CASSVLGTGIETQYF.

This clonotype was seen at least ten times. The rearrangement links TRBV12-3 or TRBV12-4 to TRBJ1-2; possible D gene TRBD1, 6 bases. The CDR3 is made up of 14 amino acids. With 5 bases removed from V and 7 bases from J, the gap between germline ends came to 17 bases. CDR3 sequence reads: CASSPQGRGRGYTF. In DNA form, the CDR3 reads TGTGCCAGCAGTCCCCAGGGCAGGGGTCGTGGCTACACCTTC.

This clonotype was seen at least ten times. The CDR3 nucleotides read TGTGCCAGCAGATCCTTGGCAGGGACAGGGACCTACAATGAGCAGTTCTTC. Protein sequence: CASRSLAGTGTYNEQFF. The gene calls are TRBV12-3 or TRBV12-4 and TRBJ2-1; 9 bases align to TRBD1. This CDR3 is built from 17 residues. V was clipped by 6 bases and J by 2 bases; unmatched bases: 11.

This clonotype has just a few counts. CDR3 bases: TGCGCCAGCTCAATTGGACGGACACGCTCTGGGGCCAACGTCCTGACTTTC. It encodes CASSIGRTRSGANVLTF. This rearrangement joins TRBV4-1 to TRBJ2-6; D possibly corresponds to TRBD1 (5 bases). Between the trimmed V and J ends, which lost 8 bases and 0 bases, there was a span of 17 bases. The CDR3 has 17 amino acids. CDR1 and CDR2 (germline): MGHRA, YSYEKL.

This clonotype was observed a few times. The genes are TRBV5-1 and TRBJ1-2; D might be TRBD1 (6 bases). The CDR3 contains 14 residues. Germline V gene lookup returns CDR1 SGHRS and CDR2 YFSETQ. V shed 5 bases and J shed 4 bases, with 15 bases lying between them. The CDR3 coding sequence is TGCGCCAGCAGTCCCTTATGGGGGCCCTATGGCTACACCTTC. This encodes CASSPLWGPYGYTF. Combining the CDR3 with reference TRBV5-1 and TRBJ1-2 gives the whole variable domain KAGVTQTPRYLIKTRGQQVTLSCSPISGHRSVSWYQQTPGQGLQFLFEYFSETQRNKGNFPGRFSGRQFSNSRSEMNVSTLELGDSALYLCASSPLWGPYGYTFGSGTRLTVV.

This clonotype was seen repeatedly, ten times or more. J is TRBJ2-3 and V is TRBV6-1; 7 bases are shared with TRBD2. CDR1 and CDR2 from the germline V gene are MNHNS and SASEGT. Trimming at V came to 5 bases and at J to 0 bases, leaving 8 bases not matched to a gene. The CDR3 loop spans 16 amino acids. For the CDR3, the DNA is TGTGCCAGCAGTCGCCTAGCGGCACCAAGCACAGATACGCAGTATTTT. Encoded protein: CASSRLAAPSTDTQYF.

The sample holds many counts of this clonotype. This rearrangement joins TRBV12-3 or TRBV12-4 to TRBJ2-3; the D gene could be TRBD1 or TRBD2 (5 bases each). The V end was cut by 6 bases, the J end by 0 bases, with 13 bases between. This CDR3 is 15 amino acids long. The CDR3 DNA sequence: TGTGCCAGCAGCTGGGGGATCGGGAGCACAGATACGCAGTATTTT. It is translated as CASSWGIGSTDTQYF.

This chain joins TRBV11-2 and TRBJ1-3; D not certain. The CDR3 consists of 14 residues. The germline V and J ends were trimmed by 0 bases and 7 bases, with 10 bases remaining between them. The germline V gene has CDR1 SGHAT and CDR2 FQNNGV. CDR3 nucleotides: TGTGCCAGCAGCTTAGATCTTGACGGGAACACCATATATTTT. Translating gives CASSLDLDGNTIYF.

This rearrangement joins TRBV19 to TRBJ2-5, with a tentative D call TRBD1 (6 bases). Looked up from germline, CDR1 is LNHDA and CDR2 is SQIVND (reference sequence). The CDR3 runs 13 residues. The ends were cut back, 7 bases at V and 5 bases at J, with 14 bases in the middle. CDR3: CASNTGTGETQYF. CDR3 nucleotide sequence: TGTGCCAGTAACACAGGGACCGGGGAGACCCAGTACTTC. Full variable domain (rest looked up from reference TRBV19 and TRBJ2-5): DGGITQSPKYLFRKEGQNVTLSCEQNLNHDAMYWYRQDPGQGLRLIYYSQIVNDFQKGDIAEGYSVSREKKESFPLTVTSAQKNPTAFYLCASNTGTGETQYFGPGTRLLVL.

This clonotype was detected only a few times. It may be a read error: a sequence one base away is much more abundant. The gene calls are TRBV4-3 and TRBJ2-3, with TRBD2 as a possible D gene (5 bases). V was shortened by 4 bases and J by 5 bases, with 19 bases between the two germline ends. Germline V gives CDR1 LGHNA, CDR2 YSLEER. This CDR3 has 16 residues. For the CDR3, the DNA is TGCGCCAGCAGCCGATCAGAGGGTCCGCTGGTAGATACGCAGTATTTT. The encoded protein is CASSRSEGPLVDTQYF.

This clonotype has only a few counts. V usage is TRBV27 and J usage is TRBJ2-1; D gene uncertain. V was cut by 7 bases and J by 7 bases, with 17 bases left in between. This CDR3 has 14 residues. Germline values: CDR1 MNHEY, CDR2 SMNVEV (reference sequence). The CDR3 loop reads CASTDQLLNNEQFF. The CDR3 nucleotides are TGTGCCAGCACGGATCAACTACTCAATAATGAGCAGTTCTTC.

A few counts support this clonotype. The CDR3 is CASSESRGGGDEQYF. For the CDR3, the DNA is TGTGCCAGCAGTGAAAGTAGGGGGGGTGGCGACGAGCAGTACTTC. The chain combines TRBV25-1 with TRBJ2-7, with D perhaps matching TRBD2 (7 bases). Germline V gives CDR1 MGHDK, CDR2 SYGVNS. V shed 2 bases and J shed 5 bases, with 16 bases lying between them. The CDR3 length is 15 residues.